Detailed here is one T cell receptor beta chain. What it binds is not known. The library targeted TCRbeta and was prepared with unique molecular identifiers. TCRdb recomputed calls from the PCR reads with MiXCR, one row per CDR3 protein. The sample has 45,000 to 60,000 distinct CDR3 sequences; around 56% are singletons. CDR3 length: 12 residues. V was clipped by 8 bases and J by 5 bases; unmatched bases: 5. Germline CDR1 reads SQVTM; CDR2 reads ANQGSEA. These data come from a study of T-cell reconstitution after alpha-beta-depleted transplantation in children. General study points: Some patients' high day-60 TCRbeta diversity was traced to surviving recipient T cells and thymic progenitors. In patients about two months after transplant, alpha-beta T cells reportedly arose from several hundred expanded graft clones.

The sequenced sample was peripheral blood, obtained before TCRalphabeta/CD19-depleted stem cell transplant. The genes are TRBV29-1 and TRBJ2-5, with 10 nucleotides matching TRBD1. The TCR sequence derives from a boy in the first two years of life with SCID, due to receive a stem cell transplant. CDR3 bases: TGCAGCTCCGGGACAGGGGAGGAGACCCAGTACTTC. It translates to CSSGTGEETQYF.